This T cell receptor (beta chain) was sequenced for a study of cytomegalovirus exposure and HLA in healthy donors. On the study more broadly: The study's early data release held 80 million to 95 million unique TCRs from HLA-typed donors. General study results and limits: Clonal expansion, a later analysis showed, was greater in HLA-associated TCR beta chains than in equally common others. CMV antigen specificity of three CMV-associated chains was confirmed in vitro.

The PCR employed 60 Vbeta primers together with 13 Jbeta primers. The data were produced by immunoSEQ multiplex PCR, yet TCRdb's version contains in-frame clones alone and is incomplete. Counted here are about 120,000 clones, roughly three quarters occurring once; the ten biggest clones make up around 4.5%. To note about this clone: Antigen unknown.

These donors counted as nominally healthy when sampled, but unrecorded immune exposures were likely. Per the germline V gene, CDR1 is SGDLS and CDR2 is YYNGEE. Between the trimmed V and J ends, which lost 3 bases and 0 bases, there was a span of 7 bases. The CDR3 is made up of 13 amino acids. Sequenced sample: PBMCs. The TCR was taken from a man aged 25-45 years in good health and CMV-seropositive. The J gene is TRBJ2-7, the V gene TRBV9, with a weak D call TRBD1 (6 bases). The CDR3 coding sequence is TGTGCCAGCAGCGCGGGACACTCCTACGAGCAGTACTTC. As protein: CASSAGHSYEQYF.